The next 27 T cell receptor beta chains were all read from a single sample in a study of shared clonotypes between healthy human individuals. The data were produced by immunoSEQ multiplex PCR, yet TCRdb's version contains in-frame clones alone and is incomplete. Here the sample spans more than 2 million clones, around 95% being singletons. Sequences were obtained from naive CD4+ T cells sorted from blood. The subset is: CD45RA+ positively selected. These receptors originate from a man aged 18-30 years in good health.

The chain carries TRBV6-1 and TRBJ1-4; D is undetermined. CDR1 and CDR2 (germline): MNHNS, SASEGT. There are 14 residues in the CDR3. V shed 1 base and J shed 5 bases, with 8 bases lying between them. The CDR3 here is CASSEGAGNEKLFF. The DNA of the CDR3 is TGTGCCAGCAGTGAAGGGGCGGGAAATGAAAAACTGTTTTTT.

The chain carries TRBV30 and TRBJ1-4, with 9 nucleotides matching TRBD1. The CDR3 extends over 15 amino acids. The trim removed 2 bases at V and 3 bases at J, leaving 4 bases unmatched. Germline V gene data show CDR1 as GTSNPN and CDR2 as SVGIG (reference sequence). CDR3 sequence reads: CAWSPGQGSNEKLFF. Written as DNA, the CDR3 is TGTGCCTGGAGTCCTGGACAGGGGTCTAATGAAAAACTGTTTTTT.

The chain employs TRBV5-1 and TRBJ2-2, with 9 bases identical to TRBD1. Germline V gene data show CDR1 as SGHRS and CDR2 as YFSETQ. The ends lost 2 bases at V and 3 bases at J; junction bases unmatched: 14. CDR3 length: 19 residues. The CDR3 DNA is TGCGCCAGCAGCTTAAACCAGCAAACCGGGACAGGGTACACCGGGGAGCTGTTTTTT. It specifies CASSLNQQTGTGYTGELFF.

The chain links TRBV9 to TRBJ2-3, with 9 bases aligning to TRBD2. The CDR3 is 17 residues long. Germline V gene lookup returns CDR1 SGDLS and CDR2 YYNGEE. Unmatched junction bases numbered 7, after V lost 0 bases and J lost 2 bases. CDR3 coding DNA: TGTGCCAGCAGCGTAGCTCGGCGGGAGGGGGCCACAGATACGCAGTATTTT. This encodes CASSVARREGATDTQYF.

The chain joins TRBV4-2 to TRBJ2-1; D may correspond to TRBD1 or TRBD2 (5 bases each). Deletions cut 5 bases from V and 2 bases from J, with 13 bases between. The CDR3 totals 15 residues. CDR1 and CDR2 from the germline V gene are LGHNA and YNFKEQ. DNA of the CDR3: TGTGCCAGCAGCAGCCGGGACCAGGCCTACAATGAGCAGTTCTTC. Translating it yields CASSSRDQAYNEQFF.

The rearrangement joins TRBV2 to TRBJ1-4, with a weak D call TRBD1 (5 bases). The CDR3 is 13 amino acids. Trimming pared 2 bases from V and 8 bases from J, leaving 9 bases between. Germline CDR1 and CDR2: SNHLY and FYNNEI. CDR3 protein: CASSEQGPEKLFF. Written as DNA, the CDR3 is TGTGCCAGCAGTGAACAGGGCCCCGAAAAACTGTTTTTT.

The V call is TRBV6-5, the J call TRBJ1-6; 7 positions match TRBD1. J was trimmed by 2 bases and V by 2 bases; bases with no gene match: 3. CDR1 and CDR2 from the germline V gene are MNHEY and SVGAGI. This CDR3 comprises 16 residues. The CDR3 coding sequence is TGTGCCAGCAGTTACGAAGGGACAGCCTATAATTCACCCCTCCACTTT. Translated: CASSYEGTAYNSPLHF.

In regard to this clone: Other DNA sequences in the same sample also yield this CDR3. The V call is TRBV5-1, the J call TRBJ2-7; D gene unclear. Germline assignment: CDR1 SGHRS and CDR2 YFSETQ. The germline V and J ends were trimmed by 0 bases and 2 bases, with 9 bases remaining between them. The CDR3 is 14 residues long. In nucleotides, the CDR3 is TGCGCCAGCAGCTTGGCGGGCCAGACCTACGAGCAGTACTTC. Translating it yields CASSLAGQTYEQYF.

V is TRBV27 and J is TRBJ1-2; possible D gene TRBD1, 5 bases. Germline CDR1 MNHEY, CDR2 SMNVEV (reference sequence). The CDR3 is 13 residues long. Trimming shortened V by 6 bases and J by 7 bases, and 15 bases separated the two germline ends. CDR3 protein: CASRTTAMVGYTF. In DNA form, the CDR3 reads TGTGCCAGCAGGACGACAGCTATGGTTGGCTACACCTTC.

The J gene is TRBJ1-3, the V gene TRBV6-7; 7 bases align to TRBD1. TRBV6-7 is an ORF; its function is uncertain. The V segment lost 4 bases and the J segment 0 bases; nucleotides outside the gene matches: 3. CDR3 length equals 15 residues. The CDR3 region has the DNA TGTGCCAGCAGTTCCCAGGGGGACTCTGGAAACACCATATATTTT. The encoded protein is CASSSQGDSGNTIYF.

CDR3 in DNA: TGCGCCAGCAGCTTGGGGCAGGGGGCGAAATCTGGAAACACCATATATTTT. It encodes CASSLGQGAKSGNTIYF. This sequence joins TRBV5-1 and TRBJ1-3, with 8 bases lining up with TRBD1. The germline CDR1 and CDR2 sequences are SGHRS and YFSETQ. CDR3 length: 17 residues. Trimming took 0 bases from V and 1 from J; bases not matched to a gene: 6.

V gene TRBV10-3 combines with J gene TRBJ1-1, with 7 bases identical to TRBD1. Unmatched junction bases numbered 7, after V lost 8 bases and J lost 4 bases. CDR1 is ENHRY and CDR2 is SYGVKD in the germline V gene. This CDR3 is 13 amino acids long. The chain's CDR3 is CAISRGYGTEAFF. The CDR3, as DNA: TGTGCCATCTCCAGGGGGTATGGCACTGAAGCTTTCTTT.

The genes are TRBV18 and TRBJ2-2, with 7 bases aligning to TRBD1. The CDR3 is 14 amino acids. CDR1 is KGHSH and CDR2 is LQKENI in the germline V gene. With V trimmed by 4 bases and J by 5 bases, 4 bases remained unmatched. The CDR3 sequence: CASSLRQGTGELFF. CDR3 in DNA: TGTGCCAGCTCACTAAGACAGGGAACCGGGGAGCTGTTTTTT.

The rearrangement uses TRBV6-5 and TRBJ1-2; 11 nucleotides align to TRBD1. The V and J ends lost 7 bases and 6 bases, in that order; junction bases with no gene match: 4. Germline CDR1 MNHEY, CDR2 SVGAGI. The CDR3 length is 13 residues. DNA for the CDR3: TGTGCCAGCACCAGGGGACAGGGGGATGGCTACACCTTC. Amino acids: CASTRGQGDGYTF.

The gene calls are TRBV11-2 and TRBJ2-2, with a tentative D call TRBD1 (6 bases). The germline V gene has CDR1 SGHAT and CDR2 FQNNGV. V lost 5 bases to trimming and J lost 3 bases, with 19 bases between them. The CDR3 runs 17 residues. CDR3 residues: CASSPRLQGQYTGELFF. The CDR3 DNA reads TGTGCCAGCAGCCCAAGACTCCAAGGACAGTACACCGGGGAGCTGTTTTTT. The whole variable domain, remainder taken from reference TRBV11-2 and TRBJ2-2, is EAGVAQSPRYKIIEKRQSVAFWCNPISGHATLYWYQQILGQGPKLLIQFQNNGVVDDSQLPKDRFSAERLKGVDSTLKIQPAKLEDSAVYLCASSPRLQGQYTGELFFGEGSRLTVL.

The DNA for the CDR3 is TGTGCCAGCAGCTTATACCGGCGGGTGACTGAAGCTTTCTTT. Translating it yields CASSLYRRVTEAFF. J is TRBJ1-1 and V is TRBV13; no definite D call. CDR3 size: 14 residues. The germline CDR1 and CDR2 sequences are PRHDT and FYEKMQ (reference sequence). The V end lost 2 bases, the J end lost 5 bases, and 12 bases lay between the germline ends.

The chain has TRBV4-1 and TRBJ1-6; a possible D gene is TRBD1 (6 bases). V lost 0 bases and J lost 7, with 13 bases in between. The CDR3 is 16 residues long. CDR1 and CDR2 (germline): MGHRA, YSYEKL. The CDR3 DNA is TGCGCCAGCAGCCAAGACCCGGACAGCAAAAATTCACCCCTCCACTTT. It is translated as CASSQDPDSKNSPLHF.

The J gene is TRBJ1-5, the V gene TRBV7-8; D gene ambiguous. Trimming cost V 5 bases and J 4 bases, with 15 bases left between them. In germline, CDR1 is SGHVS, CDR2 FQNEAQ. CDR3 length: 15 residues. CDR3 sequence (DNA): TGTGCCAGCAGCCCTTGGGAAACAGTTAATCAGCCCCAGCATTTT. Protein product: CASSPWETVNQPQHF.

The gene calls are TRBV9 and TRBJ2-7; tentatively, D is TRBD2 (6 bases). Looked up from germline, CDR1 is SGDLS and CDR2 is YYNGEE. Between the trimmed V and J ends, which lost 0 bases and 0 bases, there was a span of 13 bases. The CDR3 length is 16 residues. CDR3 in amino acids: CASSVVASAPSYEQYF. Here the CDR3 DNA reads TGTGCCAGCAGCGTAGTAGCTAGCGCACCCTCCTACGAGCAGTACTTC.

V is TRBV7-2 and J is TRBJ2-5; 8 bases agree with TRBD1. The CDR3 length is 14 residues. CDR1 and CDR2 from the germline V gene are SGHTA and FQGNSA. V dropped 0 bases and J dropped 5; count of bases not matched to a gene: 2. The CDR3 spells CASSLAGQVETQYF. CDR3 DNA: TGTGCCAGCAGCTTAGCGGGACAGGTTGAGACCCAGTACTTC.

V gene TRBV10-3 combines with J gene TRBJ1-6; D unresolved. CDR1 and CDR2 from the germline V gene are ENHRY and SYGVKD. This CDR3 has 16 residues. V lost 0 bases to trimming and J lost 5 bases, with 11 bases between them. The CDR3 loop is CAISESIGPNNSPLHF. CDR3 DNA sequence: TGTGCCATCAGTGAGTCGATAGGGCCCAATAATTCACCCCTCCACTTT.

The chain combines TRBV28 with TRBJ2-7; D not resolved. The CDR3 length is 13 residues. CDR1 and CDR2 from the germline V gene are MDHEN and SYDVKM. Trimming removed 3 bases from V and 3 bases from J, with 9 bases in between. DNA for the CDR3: TGTGCCAGCAGTTTTTCTGTCAACTACGAGCAGTACTTC. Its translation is CASSFSVNYEQYF.

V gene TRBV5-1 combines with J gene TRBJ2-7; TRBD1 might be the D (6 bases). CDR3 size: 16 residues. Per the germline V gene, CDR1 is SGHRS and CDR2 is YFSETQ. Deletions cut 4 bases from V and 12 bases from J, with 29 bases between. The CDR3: CASSVNSGQDLRRLYF. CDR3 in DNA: TGCGCCAGCAGCGTCAACTCGGGACAAGACCTACGAAGGCTGTACTTC.

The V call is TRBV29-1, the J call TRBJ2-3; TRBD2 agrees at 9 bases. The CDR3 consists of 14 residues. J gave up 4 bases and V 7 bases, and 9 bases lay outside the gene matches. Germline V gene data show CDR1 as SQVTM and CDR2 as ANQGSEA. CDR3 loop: CSERTSAIADTQYF. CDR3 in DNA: TGCAGCGAACGGACTAGCGCCATCGCAGATACGCAGTATTTT.

The CDR3 nucleotides read TGTGCCAGCTCACCATTGACGGGGAACCCTAACTATGGCTACACCTTC. Amino acid sequence: CASSPLTGNPNYGYTF. The chain is built from TRBV18 and TRBJ1-2; D unclear. CDR1 and CDR2 (germline): KGHSH, LQKENI. V lost 2 bases and J lost 0, with 13 bases in between. This CDR3 is 16 amino acids long.

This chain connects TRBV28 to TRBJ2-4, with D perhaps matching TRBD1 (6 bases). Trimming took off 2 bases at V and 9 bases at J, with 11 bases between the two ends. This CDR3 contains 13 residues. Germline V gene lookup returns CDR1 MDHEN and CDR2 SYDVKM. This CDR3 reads CASSLRQDGIQYF. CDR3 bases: TGTGCCAGCAGTTTACGACAGGACGGCATTCAGTACTTC.

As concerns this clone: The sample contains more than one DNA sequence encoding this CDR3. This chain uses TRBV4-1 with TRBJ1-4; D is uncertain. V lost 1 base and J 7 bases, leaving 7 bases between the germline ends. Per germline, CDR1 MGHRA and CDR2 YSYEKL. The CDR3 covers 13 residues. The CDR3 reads CASSQVVVEKLFF. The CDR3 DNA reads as TGCGCCAGCAGCCAAGTTGTGGTTGAAAAACTGTTTTTT.